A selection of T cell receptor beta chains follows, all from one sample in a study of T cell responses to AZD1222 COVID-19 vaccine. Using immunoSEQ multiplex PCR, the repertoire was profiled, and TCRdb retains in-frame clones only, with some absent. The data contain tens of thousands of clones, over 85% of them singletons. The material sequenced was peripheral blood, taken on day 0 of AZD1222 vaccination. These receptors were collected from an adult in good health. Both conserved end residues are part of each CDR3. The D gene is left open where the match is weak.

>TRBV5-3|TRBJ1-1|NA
CARSLGAWDTEAFF
TGTGCCAGAAGCTTGGGCGCGTGGGACACTGAAGCTTTCTTT
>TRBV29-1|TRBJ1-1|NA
CSVLGQVNTEAFF
TGCAGCGTTCTCGGACAAGTGAACACTGAAGCTTTCTTT
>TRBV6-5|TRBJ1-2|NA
CASSNLGGGYTF
TGTGCCAGCAGCAACCTGGGAGGCGGCTACACCTTC
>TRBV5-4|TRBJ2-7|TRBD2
CASGKRVTSGVAYEQYF
TGTGCCAGCGGCAAGCGTGTGACTAGCGGGGTGGCCTACGAGCAGTACTTC
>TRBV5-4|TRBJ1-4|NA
CASSFFPNEKLFF
TGTGCCAGCAGCTTCTTTCCTAATGAAAAACTGTTTTTT
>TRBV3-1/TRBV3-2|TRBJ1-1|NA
CASRFLHMNTEAFF
TGTGCCAGCAGATTTCTCCACATGAACACTGAAGCTTTCTTT
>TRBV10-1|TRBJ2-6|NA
CASSEHGANVLTF
TGCGCCAGCAGTGAGCACGGGGCCAACGTCCTGACTTTC
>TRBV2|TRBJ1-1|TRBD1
CASLQGALTEAFF
TGTGCCAGCCTACAGGGGGCTCTCACTGAAGCTTTCTTT
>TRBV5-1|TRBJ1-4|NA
CASSLVAGTNEKLFF
TGCGCCAGCAGCTTGGTGGCAGGGACTAATGAAAAACTGTTTTTT
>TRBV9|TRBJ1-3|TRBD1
CASSAGDRVQLSGNTIYF
TGTGCCAGCAGCGCGGGGGACAGGGTCCAACTCTCTGGAAACACCATATATTTT
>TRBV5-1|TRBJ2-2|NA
CASSLAGSNTGELFF
TGCGCCAGCAGCTTGGCCGGGAGCAACACCGGGGAGCTGTTTTTT
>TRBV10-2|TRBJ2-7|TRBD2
CATRTPSWDPGLAGGTPYEQYF
TGCGCCACCCGGACCCCTTCGTGGGATCCGGGACTAGCGGGGGGGACCCCCTACGAGCAGTACTTC
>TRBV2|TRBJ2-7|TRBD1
CASRGNRGRQYF
TGTGCCAGCAGAGGGAACAGGGGACGGCAGTACTTC
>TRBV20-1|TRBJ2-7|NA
CSASRVGTEPYEQYF
TGCAGTGCTAGTAGGGTTGGAACGGAGCCTTACGAGCAGTACTTC
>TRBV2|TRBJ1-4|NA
CASRDQGHNEKLFF
TGTGCCAGCAGGGACCAGGGCCATAATGAAAAACTGTTTTTT
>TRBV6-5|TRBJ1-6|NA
CASSPGTGFGSPLHF
TGTGCCAGCAGTCCCGGGACGGGATTCGGTTCACCCCTCCACTTT
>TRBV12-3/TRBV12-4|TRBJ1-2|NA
CASSLGQNYGYTF
TGTGCCAGCAGTTTAGGACAGAACTATGGCTACACCTTC